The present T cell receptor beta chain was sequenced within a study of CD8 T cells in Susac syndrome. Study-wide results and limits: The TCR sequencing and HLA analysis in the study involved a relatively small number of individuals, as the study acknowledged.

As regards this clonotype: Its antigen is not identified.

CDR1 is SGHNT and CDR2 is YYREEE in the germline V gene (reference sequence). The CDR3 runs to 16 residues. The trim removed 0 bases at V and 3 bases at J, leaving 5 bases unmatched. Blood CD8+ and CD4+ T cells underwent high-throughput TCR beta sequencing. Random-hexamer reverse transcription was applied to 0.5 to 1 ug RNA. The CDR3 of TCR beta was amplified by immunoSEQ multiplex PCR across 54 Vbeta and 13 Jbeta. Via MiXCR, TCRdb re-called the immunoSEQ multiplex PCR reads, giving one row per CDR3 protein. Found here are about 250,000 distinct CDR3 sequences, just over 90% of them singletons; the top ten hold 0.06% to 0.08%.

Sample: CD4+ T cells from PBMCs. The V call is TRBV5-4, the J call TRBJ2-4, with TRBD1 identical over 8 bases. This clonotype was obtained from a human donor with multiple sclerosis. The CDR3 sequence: CASSLGAGGGKNIQYF. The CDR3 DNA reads TGTGCCAGCAGCTTGGGGGCAGGGGGCGGCAAAAACATTCAGTACTTC.